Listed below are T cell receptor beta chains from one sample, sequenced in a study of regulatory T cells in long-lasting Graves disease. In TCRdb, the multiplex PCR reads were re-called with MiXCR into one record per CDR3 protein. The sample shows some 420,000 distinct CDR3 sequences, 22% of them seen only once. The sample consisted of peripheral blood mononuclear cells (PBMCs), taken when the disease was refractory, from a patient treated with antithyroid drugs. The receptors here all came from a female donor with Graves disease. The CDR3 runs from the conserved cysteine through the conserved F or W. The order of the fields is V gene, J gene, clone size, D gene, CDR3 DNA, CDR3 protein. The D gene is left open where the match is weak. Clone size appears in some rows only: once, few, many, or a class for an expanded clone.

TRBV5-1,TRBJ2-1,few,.,TGCGCCAGCAGGGCGGATCGCGGGGCTAACAATGAGCAGTTCTTC,CASRADRGANNEQFF
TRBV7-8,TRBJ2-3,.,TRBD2,TGTGCCAGCAGCCTTCGCCTAGCGGGGGCAGATACGCAGTATTTT,CASSLRLAGADTQYF
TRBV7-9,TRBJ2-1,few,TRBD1,TGTGCCAGCAGCTCGTTACAGGGGAACTACAATGAGCAGTTCTTC,CASSSLQGNYNEQFF
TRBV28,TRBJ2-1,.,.,TGTGCCACCGCGGACAATGAGCAGTTCTTC,CATADNEQFF
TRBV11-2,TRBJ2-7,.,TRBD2,TGTGCCAGCAGCTTAGCCGGGGGACTAGCGGCCTCCTACGAGCAGTACTTC,CASSLAGGLAASYEQYF
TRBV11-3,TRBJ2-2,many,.,TGTGCCAGCAGCCTAACTGCAGGAACCGGGGAGCTGTTTTTT,CASSLTAGTGELFF
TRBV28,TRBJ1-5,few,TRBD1,TGTGCCAGCAGTCCTCTACAGGGGGAGTATAGCAATCAGCCCCAGCATTTT,CASSPLQGEYSNQPQHF
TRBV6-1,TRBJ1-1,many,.,TGTGCCAGCAGTGGCCAAGACGGACTGAACACTGAAGCTTTCTTT,CASSGQDGLNTEAFF
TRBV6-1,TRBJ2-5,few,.,TGTGCCAGCAGTGACCAGGGGCCACAAGAGACCCAGTACTTC,CASSDQGPQETQYF
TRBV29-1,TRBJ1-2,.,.,TGCAGCGTTGAAGGGGGCTATGGCTACACCTTC,CSVEGGYGYTF
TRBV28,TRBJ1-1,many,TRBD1,TGTGCCAGCAGTTTCCCGGGACAGACATGGACTGAAGCTTTCTTT,CASSFPGQTWTEAFF
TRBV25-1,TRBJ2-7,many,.,TGTGCCAGCAGTGGATTCTACAGGGTTTCCCACGAGCAGTACTTC,CASSGFYRVSHEQYF
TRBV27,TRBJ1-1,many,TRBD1,TGTGCCAGCAGGACACCGGGACAGGTCTCTGAAGCTTTCTTT,CASRTPGQVSEAFF
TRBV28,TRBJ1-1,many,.,TGTGCCAGCAGCTTAGAGGGAAGGAACACTGAAGCTTTCTTT,CASSLEGRNTEAFF
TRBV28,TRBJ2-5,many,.,TGTGCCAGCAGTCCAATGTTGAGCTCTTCTCGGGAGACCCAGTACTTC,CASSPMLSSSRETQYF
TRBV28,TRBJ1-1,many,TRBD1,TGTGCCAGCAGTAGACAGGGGGGAGCTTTCTTT,CASSRQGGAFF
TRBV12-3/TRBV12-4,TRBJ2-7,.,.,TGTGCCAGCGGTTTAGACCACGGCTGGGTCGAGCAGTACTTC,CASGLDHGWVEQYF
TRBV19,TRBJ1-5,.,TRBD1,TGTGCCAGTAATCTAGACAGGGGAAGTCAGCCCCAGCATTTT,CASNLDRGSQPQHF
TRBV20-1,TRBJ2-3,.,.,TGCAGTGCTAGACAGGGCGGCATTCTCGCAGATACGCAGTATTTT,CSARQGGILADTQYF
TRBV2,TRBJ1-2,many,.,TGTGCCAGCAGGAACAAGTTATCAAGGGCATATGGCTACACCTTC,CASRNKLSRAYGYTF
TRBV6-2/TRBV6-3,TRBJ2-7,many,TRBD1,TGTGCCAGCAGTTACTCGGGGACAGGGGACCACGAGCAGTACTTC,CASSYSGTGDHEQYF
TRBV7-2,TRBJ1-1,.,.,TGTGCCAGCAGCTCTCGGGGGGGGGGGAGGACTGAAGCTTTCTTT,CASSSRGGGRTEAFF
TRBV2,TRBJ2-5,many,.,TGTGCCAGCAGTTACGTGTACAAAAAAGAGACCCAGTACTTC,CASSYVYKKETQYF
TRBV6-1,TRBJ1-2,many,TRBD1,TGTGCCAGCAGCCGTACAGGGGTGGGTGGCTACACCTTC,CASSRTGVGGYTF
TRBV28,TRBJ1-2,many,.,TGTGCCAGCAACAGACAGTCCTGGGGCTACACCTTC,CASNRQSWGYTF
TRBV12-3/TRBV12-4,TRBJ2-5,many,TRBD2,TGTGCCAGCAGTCCTCCGGGACTAGCAGGGGAGACCCAGTACTTC,CASSPPGLAGETQYF
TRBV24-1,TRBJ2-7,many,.,TGTGCCACCAGTGATTTGCTAGGATCAGACTTCGAGCAGTACTTC,CATSDLLGSDFEQYF
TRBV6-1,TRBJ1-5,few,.,TGTGCCAGCAGTCCGTCGTTGGGGGTTGGCAATCAGCCCCAGCATTTT,CASSPSLGVGNQPQHF
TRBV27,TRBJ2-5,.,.,TGTGCCAGCAGTTTAGGAGGTGTTTGGAAAGAGACCCAGTACTTC,CASSLGGVWKETQYF
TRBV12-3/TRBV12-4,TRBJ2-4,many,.,TGTGCCAGCAGTTTACACCCCATCGCAACTGCCAAAAACATTCAGTACTTC,CASSLHPIATAKNIQYF
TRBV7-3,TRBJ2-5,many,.,TGTGCCAGCAGCGCGAGGCCTAAGTTAGGCCAAGAGACCCAGTACTTC,CASSARPKLGQETQYF
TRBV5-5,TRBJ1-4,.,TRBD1,TGTGCCAGCAGCTTGCCAGGGACAGGGGCAAATGAAAAACTGTTTTTT,CASSLPGTGANEKLFF
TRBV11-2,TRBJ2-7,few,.,TGTGCCAGCAGCTTATTGGAGGACGCCTCCTACGAGCAGTACTTC,CASSLLEDASYEQYF
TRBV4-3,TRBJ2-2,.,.,TGCGCCAGCAGCCAAGAACGGGGTGGTACCGGGGAGCCGTTTTTT,CASSQERGGTGEPFF
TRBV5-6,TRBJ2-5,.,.,TGTGCCAGCAGCTTTGGACTGGTTGTTGAGACCCAGTACTTC,CASSFGLVVETQYF
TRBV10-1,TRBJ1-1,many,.,TGCGCCAGCAGTGAGTCAAAGGGAGAGGGCACTGAAGCTTTCTTT,CASSESKGEGTEAFF
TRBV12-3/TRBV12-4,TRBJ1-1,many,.,TGTGCCAGCAGTGGTAGGACAGCCAACACTGAAGCTTTCTTT,CASSGRTANTEAFF
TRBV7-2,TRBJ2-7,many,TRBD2,TGTGCCAGCAGCTTAGGGTCTAGCGGGACCACCTACGAGCAGTACTTC,CASSLGSSGTTYEQYF
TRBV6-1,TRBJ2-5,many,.,TGTGCCAGCAAAAGAGGAGCTAGCGTTGAGACCCAGTACTTC,CASKRGASVETQYF
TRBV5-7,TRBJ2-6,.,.,TGTGCCAGCAGCTTCCCGACAGCGACCTGCTCTGGGGCCAACGTCCTGACTTTC,CASSFPTATCSGANVLTF
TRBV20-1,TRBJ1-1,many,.,TGCAGTGCCGACTGGACACAGAACACTGAAGCTTTCTTT,CSADWTQNTEAFF
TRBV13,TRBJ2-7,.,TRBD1,TGTGCCAGCAGCTTAAGGGGACAGGGGAGGCGCGAGCAGTACTTC,CASSLRGQGRREQYF
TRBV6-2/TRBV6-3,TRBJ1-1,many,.,TGTGCCAGCAGTAGATCTTGGGACGGGAACACTGAAGCTTTCTTT,CASSRSWDGNTEAFF
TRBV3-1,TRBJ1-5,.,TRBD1,TGTGCCAGCAGCCATGGACAGGGGACAGGAAAGCCCCAGCATTTT,CASSHGQGTGKPQHF
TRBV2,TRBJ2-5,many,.,TGTGCCAGCAGTGATCCCCAAGAGACCCAGTACTTC,CASSDPQETQYF
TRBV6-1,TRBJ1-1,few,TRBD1,TGTGCCAGCATTCAGGGGGGTAACACTGAAGCTTTCTTT,CASIQGGNTEAFF
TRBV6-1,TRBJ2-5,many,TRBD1,TGTGCCAGCAGTAGGAAGCCGGGACAGGGTGAGACCCAGTACTTC,CASSRKPGQGETQYF
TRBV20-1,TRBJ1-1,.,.,TGCAGTGCGGAACCGGGACATTTGAACACTGAAGCTTTCTTT,CSAEPGHLNTEAFF
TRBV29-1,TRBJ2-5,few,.,TGCAGCGTGGGACCGACAGGACAAGAGACCCAGTACTTC,CSVGPTGQETQYF
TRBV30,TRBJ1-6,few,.,TGTGCCTGGAGCCGAGGGGATTCACCCCTCCACTTT,CAWSRGDSPLHF
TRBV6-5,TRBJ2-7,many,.,TGTGCCAGCAGTTACTCTAGGCAGTCCTACGAGCAGTACTTC,CASSYSRQSYEQYF
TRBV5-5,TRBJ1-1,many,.,TGTGCCAGCAGCTTGGGGGGACACAACACTGAAGCTTTCTTT,CASSLGGHNTEAFF
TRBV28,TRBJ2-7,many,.,TGTGCCAGCAGTTTAAAGGAGGGAGAGCAGTACTTC,CASSLKEGEQYF